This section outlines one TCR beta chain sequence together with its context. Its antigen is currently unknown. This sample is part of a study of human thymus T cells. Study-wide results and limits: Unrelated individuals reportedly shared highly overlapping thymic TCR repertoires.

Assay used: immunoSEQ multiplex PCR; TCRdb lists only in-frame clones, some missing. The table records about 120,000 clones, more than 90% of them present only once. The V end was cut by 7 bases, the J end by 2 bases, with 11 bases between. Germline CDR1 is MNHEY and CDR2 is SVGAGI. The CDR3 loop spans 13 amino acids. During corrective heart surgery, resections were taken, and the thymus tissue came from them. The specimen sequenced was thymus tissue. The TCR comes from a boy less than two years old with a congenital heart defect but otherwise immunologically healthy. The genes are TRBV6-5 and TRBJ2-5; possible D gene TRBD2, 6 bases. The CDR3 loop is CASTMGLQETQYF. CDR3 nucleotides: TGTGCCAGCACCATGGGACTTCAAGAGACCCAGTACTTC.